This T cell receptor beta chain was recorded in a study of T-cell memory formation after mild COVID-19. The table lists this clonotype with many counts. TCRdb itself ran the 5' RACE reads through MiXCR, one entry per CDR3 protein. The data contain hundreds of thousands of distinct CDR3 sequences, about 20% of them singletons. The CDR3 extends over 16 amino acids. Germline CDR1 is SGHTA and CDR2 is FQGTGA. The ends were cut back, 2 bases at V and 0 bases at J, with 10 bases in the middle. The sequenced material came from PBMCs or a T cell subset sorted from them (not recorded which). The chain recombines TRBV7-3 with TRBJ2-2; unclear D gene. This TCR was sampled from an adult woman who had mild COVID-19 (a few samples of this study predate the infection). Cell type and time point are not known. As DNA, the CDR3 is TGTGCCAGCAGCTTAGCTGCTGCGGCGAACACCGGGGAGCTGTTTTTT. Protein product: CASSLAAAANTGELFF.